These 31 T cell receptor beta chains originate from one sample sequenced in a study of blood T cell repertoires in COVID-19 (dated by TCRdb to the early 2020s). Receptors were amplified or captured by the immunoSEQ multiplex PCR assay. TCRdb obtained this table from immuneACCESS and retained in-frame rearrangements with V and J assigned. These tables miss some clones; where compared with another copy, unresolved V genes account for less than half of the shortfall, and the remainder is unexplained. The sample table contains tens of thousands of clones; only one count was recorded for roughly 80% of them. Of the sample, approximately 2.5% is held by the ten largest clones. The sample taken for sequencing was peripheral blood. The receptor set was obtained from a man in his 70s with COVID-19, enrolled during active disease.

The chain is built from TRBV19 and TRBJ2-7; 9 nucleotides align to TRBD1. Looked up from germline, CDR1 is LNHDA and CDR2 is SQIVND (reference sequence). V shed 2 bases, J shed 5 bases, and the junction held 10 bases outside the gene matches. This CDR3 contains 16 residues. The CDR3 region is CASSITPGQGFHEQYF. Written as DNA, the CDR3 is TGTGCCAGTAGTATAACACCGGGACAGGGTTTCCACGAGCAGTACTTC. Using reference TRBV19 and TRBJ2-7 for the parts outside the CDR3, the full variable domain is DGGITQSPKYLFRKEGQNVTLSCEQNLNHDAMYWYRQDPGQGLRLIYYSQIVNDFQKGDIAEGYSVSREKKESFPLTVTSAQKNPTAFYLCASSITPGQGFHEQYFGPGTRLTVT.

This sequence joins TRBV5-1 and TRBJ2-2, with 7 positions matching TRBD2. CDR1 is SGHRS, CDR2 YFSETQ, per germline. V gave up 4 bases and J gave up 6 bases; unmatched junction bases: 15. The CDR3 runs 17 residues. The CDR3 spells CASSPRGSGRAAGELFF. The CDR3 DNA follows: TGCGCCAGCAGCCCGCGGGGGAGTGGGAGGGCCGCCGGGGAGCTGTTTTTT.

The chain employs TRBV6-5 and TRBJ1-1; D might be TRBD1 (5 bases). The CDR3 sequence is 12 residues long. The germline V and J ends were trimmed by 6 bases and 6 bases, with 11 bases remaining between them. In germline, CDR1 is MNHEY, CDR2 SVGAGI. The CDR3 coding sequence is TGTGCCAGCAGCCACGGGGGGTCTGAAGCTTTCTTT. This translates into CASSHGGSEAFF.

This clone was seen repeatedly, ten times or more. V is TRBV6-5 and J is TRBJ1-5, with D tentatively TRBD1 (6 bases). This CDR3 region has 15 residues. Trimming took 6 bases from V and 5 from J, leaving 17 bases between them. The germline V gene has CDR1 MNHEY and CDR2 SVGAGI. CDR3: CASRPNRVAHQPQHF. Here the CDR3 DNA reads TGTGCCAGCAGACCGAACAGGGTCGCCCATCAGCCCCAGCATTTT.

V is TRBV4-3 and J is TRBJ2-2; 9 positions agree with TRBD2. CDR1 LGHNA and CDR2 YSLEER come from the germline V gene. J lost 2 bases, V lost 0 bases, and 7 bases had no gene match. The CDR3 is 18 residues long. The DNA for the CDR3 is TGCGCCAGCAGCCAAGAAGCAGCTAGCGGGATTAACACCGGGGAGCTGTTTTTT. Translating it yields CASSQEAASGINTGELFF.

This clone was seen more than once but under ten times. The CDR3 region is CASSKGTGLGNYEQYF. The CDR3 region has the DNA TGTGCCAGCTCAAAAGGGACAGGGTTGGGAAACTACGAGCAGTACTTC. This chain uses TRBV18 with TRBJ2-7; 9 bases fit TRBD1. From germline, CDR1 is KGHSH and CDR2 LQKENI. The CDR3 extends over 16 amino acids. V dropped 5 bases and J dropped 3; count of bases not matched to a gene: 11.

V gene TRBV5-1 combines with J gene TRBJ2-2; 7 bases are a match to TRBD2. The CDR3 has 14 residues. Germline V gene sequence: CDR1 SGHRS, CDR2 YFSETQ. Trimming took 7 bases from V and 5 from J; bases not matched to a gene: 8. In DNA form, the CDR3 reads TGCGCCAGCCGGGCGGGAGAAGGGACCGGGGAGCTGTTTTTT. Translation gives CASRAGEGTGELFF.

The chain employs TRBV10-2 and TRBJ1-4; the D gene is possibly TRBD1 (5 bases). This CDR3 region has 14 residues. Germline V lookup: CDR1 WSHSY, CDR2 SAAADI. V lost 5 bases and J 4 bases, leaving 11 bases between the germline ends. Here the CDR3 DNA reads TGCGCCAGCAGTCCCGGGGGGGATAATGAAAAACTGTTTTTT. It codes for CASSPGGDNEKLFF.

The V call is TRBV27, the J call TRBJ2-1, with 16 bases matching TRBD2. This CDR3 is 15 amino acids long. Unmatched junction bases numbered 3, after V lost 6 bases and J lost 7 bases. Germline lookup yields CDR1 MNHEY and CDR2 SMNVEV (reference sequence). CDR3 DNA: TGTGCCAGCAGGGGACTAGCGGGAGGGAGAAATGAGCAGTTCTTC. Protein product: CASRGLAGGRNEQFF.

The J gene is TRBJ1-2, the V gene TRBV29-1; TRBD1 is a possible D gene (5 bases). The CDR3 spans 15 residues. CDR1 and CDR2 (germline): SQVTM, ANQGSEA. Trimming took off 4 bases at V and 0 bases at J, with 15 bases between the two ends. CDR3 in DNA: TGCAGCGTTGTTGCTGGGGCGCCCGCTAACTATGGCTACACCTTC. It encodes CSVVAGAPANYGYTF. The whole variable domain, remainder taken from reference TRBV29-1 and TRBJ1-2, is SAVISQKPSRDICQRGTSLTIQCQVDSQVTMMFWYRQQPGQSLTLIATANQGSEATYESGFVIDKFPISRPNLTFSTLTVSNMSPEDSSIYLCSVVAGAPANYGYTFGSGTRLTVV.

This clone was detected once. The chain combines TRBV7-3 with TRBJ2-2; D unclear. The V end lost 1 base, the J end lost 1 base, and 4 bases lay between the germline ends. Germline V gene lookup returns CDR1 SGHTA and CDR2 FQGTGA. The CDR3 runs 14 residues. In DNA form, the CDR3 reads TGTGCCAGCAGCTTAAATCTGAACACCGGGGAGCTGTTTTTT. It translates to CASSLNLNTGELFF.

V is TRBV18 and J is TRBJ1-1, with TRBD1 as a possible D gene (5 bases). Per the germline V gene, CDR1 is KGHSH and CDR2 is LQKENI. The CDR3 is 15 amino acids. Trimming removed 3 bases from V and 3 bases from J, with 14 bases in between. In nucleotides, the CDR3 is TGTGCCAGCTCACCGGGGGGGGGTTACGACACTGAAGCTTTCTTT. Encoded protein: CASSPGGGYDTEAFF.

This clone was counted a few times. The genes are TRBV28 and TRBJ2-7; D is ambiguous. CDR3 size: 17 residues. V shed 3 bases and J shed 1 base, with 19 bases lying between them. CDR1 and CDR2 from the germline V gene are MDHEN and SYDVKM. CDR3 bases: TGTGCCAGCAGTTTTGAAGTTAGCCCCGGATATTCCTACGAGCAGTACTTC. Translated, it gives CASSFEVSPGYSYEQYF.

The V and J genes are TRBV25-1 and TRBJ2-1; 8 bases map to TRBD2. Germline-derived CDR1 and CDR2 are MGHDK and SYGVNS. The CDR3 is 14 residues long. The junction had 14 bases not matched to a gene; V was cut back by 8 bases and J by 11 bases. CDR3 DNA sequence: TGTGCCAGCGACCCGGGAGGGACGTTCGGTCAGCAGTTCTTC. Its protein is CASDPGGTFGQQFF.

This clone has a single count. In DNA form, the CDR3 reads TGTGCCACCTCGGGACTAGCGGGATACAATGAGCAGTTCTTC. Translation: CATSGLAGYNEQFF. This chain connects TRBV7-9 to TRBJ2-1; 13 bases match TRBD2. The CDR3 totals 14 residues. Losses at the gene ends were 10 bases for V and 4 bases for J; bases not matched to a gene: 4. Germline assignment: CDR1 SEHNR and CDR2 FQNEAQ (reference sequence).

The sample holds a few counts of this clone. V and J are TRBV7-3 and TRBJ2-7; 8 bases agree with TRBD2. Germline-derived CDR1 and CDR2 are SGHTA and FQGTGA. The CDR3 contains 14 residues. V trimming: 2 bases; J trimming: 3 bases; junction bases outside the gene matches: 3. Here the CDR3 reads CASSLGTRGYEQYF. DNA for the CDR3: TGTGCCAGCAGCTTAGGGACTAGGGGCTACGAGCAGTACTTC.

The chain links TRBV9 to TRBJ1-6; maybe TRBD1 (6 bases). Trimming removed 3 bases at V and 8 bases at J, with 39 bases between. CDR1 and CDR2 (germline): SGDLS, YYNGEE. The CDR3 is 23 residues long. The CDR3 DNA sequence: TGTGCCAGCAGCGCCTTCCATTACACAGTGGGACACGGCCTCCTCCACCTAGATTCACCCCTCCACTTT. It codes for CASSAFHYTVGHGLLHLDSPLHF.

This chain uses TRBV27 with TRBJ1-2, with a possible D match to TRBD1 (5 bases). CDR1 MNHEY and CDR2 SMNVEV come from the germline V gene (reference sequence). The length of the CDR3 is 14 residues. With 4 bases removed from V and 0 bases from J, the gap between germline ends came to 9 bases. The DNA for the CDR3 is TGTGCCAGCAGTTGGGGGGGGTCTAACTATGGCTACACCTTC. This codes for CASSWGGSNYGYTF.

The genes are TRBV27 and TRBJ2-1; 8 bases map to TRBD2. Germline CDR1 and CDR2: MNHEY and SMNVEV (reference sequence). V dropped 5 bases and J dropped 3; count of bases not matched to a gene: 9. The CDR3 sequence is 16 residues long. The chain's CDR3 is CASSPRLAPSYNEQFF. CDR3 DNA sequence: TGTGCCAGCAGTCCCAGACTAGCGCCGAGCTACAATGAGCAGTTCTTC.

This clone is medium-sized (0.01 to 0.1%) in the sample. The V call is TRBV30, the J call TRBJ2-1, with 11 bases that match TRBD2. Germline loops: CDR1 GTSNPN, CDR2 SVGIG (reference sequence). V shed 2 bases, J shed 8 bases, and the junction held 8 bases outside the gene matches. This CDR3 has 15 amino acids. Written as DNA, the CDR3 is TGTGCCTGGAGTTTACTAGCGGGAGTTGTTGATGAGCAGTTCTTC. Translating it yields CAWSLLAGVVDEQFF.

This clone was observed many times. This chain connects TRBV4-1 to TRBJ2-1; D might be TRBD2 (6 bases). CDR3 size: 16 residues. With 0 bases removed from V and 3 bases from J, the gap between germline ends came to 12 bases. Germline V gene sequence: CDR1 MGHRA, CDR2 YSYEKL. CDR3 sequence reads: CASSQDELASYNEQFF. CDR3 in DNA: TGCGCCAGCAGCCAAGATGAACTAGCCAGCTACAATGAGCAGTTCTTC.

A single count supports this clone. V and J are TRBV7-9 and TRBJ1-5; tentatively, D is TRBD1 (6 bases). V was cut by 5 bases and J by 5 bases, with 10 bases left in between. Germline assignment: CDR1 SEHNR and CDR2 FQNEAQ (reference sequence). The CDR3 contains 13 residues. The CDR3 sequence: CASSADSHQPQHF. The CDR3 DNA reads TGTGCCAGCAGCGCGGACAGCCATCAGCCCCAGCATTTT.

This rearrangement joins TRBV29-1 to TRBJ1-2, with 9 bases that match TRBD1. The CDR3 length is 12 residues. Germline trimming cut 7 bases from V and 4 bases from J; bases unmatched to any gene: 4. Per germline, CDR1 SQVTM and CDR2 ANQGSEA. The DNA for the CDR3 is TGCAGCGCCCAGGACAGGGGCTATGGCTACACCTTC. Protein product: CSAQDRGYGYTF.

This clone was counted a few times. J is TRBJ2-7 and V is TRBV18; 10 nucleotides align to TRBD2. J was trimmed by 0 bases and V by 2 bases; bases with no gene match: 7. This CDR3 contains 17 residues. Per germline, CDR1 KGHSH and CDR2 LQKENI. CDR3 sequence (DNA): TGTGCCAGCTCACCAACGCTGGCTAGCGGGAGCTCCTACGAGCAGTACTTC. This codes for CASSPTLASGSSYEQYF.

V is TRBV12-3 or TRBV12-4 and J is TRBJ2-3; 7 nucleotides line up with TRBD2. This CDR3 spans 13 amino acids. V was pared by 7 bases and J by 6 bases, with 7 bases of the junction left unmatched. CDR3 region: CASNWRREDTQYF. The CDR3 DNA reads as TGTGCCAGCAACTGGAGGCGGGAGGATACGCAGTATTTT.

This clone was detected once. The chain has TRBV24-1 and TRBJ2-7; 7 bases agree with TRBD1. CDR3 length: 15 residues. CDR1 is KGHDR and CDR2 is SFDVKD in the germline V gene. J gave up 3 bases and V 4 bases, and 8 bases lay outside the gene matches. This CDR3 reads CATSESPGQIYEQYF. The CDR3 DNA reads TGTGCCACCAGTGAGTCCCCGGGACAGATCTACGAGCAGTACTTC.

V gene TRBV5-1 combines with J gene TRBJ1-4, with D tentatively TRBD1 (6 bases). With 2 bases removed from V and 0 bases from J, the gap between germline ends came to 14 bases. In germline, CDR1 is SGHRS, CDR2 YFSETQ. The CDR3 extends over 17 amino acids. CDR3 loop: CASSFGQPSSTNEKLFF. The CDR3, as DNA: TGCGCCAGCAGCTTCGGACAGCCTTCCTCAACTAATGAAAAACTGTTTTTT.

The V and J genes are TRBV11-1 and TRBJ2-1; D is unclear. CDR1 and CDR2 (germline): SGHAT, FQDESV (reference sequence). The germline V and J ends were trimmed by 0 bases and 8 bases, with 8 bases remaining between them. The CDR3 runs to 13 residues. In nucleotides, the CDR3 is TGTGCCAGCAGCTTAGCCCGAGTCGATGAGCAGTTCTTC. As protein: CASSLARVDEQFF.

The V call is TRBV19, the J call TRBJ2-5, with TRBD2 as a possible D gene (5 bases). V shed 3 bases and J shed 1 base, with 6 bases lying between them. The CDR3 covers 13 residues. The germline CDR1 and CDR2 sequences are LNHDA and SQIVND (reference sequence). CDR3 in DNA: TGTGCCAGTAGTATGGGGAGCCAAGAGACCCAGTACTTC. Its translation is CASSMGSQETQYF.

The chain is built from TRBV29-1 and TRBJ1-2, with D unresolved. Deletions cut 0 bases from V and 5 bases from J, with 10 bases between. The V gene's germline CDR1 is SQVTM and CDR2 ANQGSEA. The CDR3 spans 13 residues. The DNA of the CDR3 is TGCAGCGTTGAAGACGGGATTTTATATGGCTACACCTTC. Translation gives CSVEDGILYGYTF.

The chain recombines TRBV19 with TRBJ2-2; D not certain. The CDR3 runs to 14 residues. Trimming removed 3 bases from V and 4 bases from J, with 9 bases in between. Germline CDR1 reads LNHDA; CDR2 reads SQIVND (reference sequence). The CDR3, as DNA: TGTGCCAGTAGTATTCTTCCCAGCACCGGGGAGCTGTTTTTT. Its protein product is CASSILPSTGELFF.